The T cell receptor beta chain described here comes from a study of blood T cells in healthy people across ages. Whole-study results and caveats: PBMCs went unsorted, and a conclusive naive versus antigen-experienced comparison was therefore prevented. TCR beta diversity, measured per million T cells, fell in a roughly linear way with age. In these data, TCR beta diversity tracked strongly with naive T cell percentage.

Peripheral blood samples of around 9.5 milliliters were drawn from each donor. A word on this clonotype: Its matching antigen is unknown.

CDR1 is LNHNV and CDR2 is YYDKDF in the germline V gene (reference sequence). CDR3 length equals 15 residues. Trimming cost V 0 bases and J 3 bases, with 11 bases left between them. Next came a second PCR, run for about 6 to 12 cycles, which used a sample-barcoded 5' primer along with a J-beta primer mix. TCRdb passed the 5' RACE reads through MiXCR, listing each CDR3 protein once. The data show 1,100,000 or so distinct CDR3 sequences, with 35% to 50% seen just once and about 20% held by the top ten. The rearrangement uses TRBV15 and TRBJ2-5; a weak D match, TRBD2 (6 bases). The material sequenced was blood. This sequence was found in a woman between 55 and 75 years old in good health. The CDR3 DNA reads as TGTGCCACCAGCAGAGAGAGGGCTAGCGAAGAGACCCAGTACTTC. Translated: CATSRERASEETQYF. The entire variable domain, with the rest obtained from reference TRBV15 and TRBJ2-5, is as follows: DAMVIQNPRYQVTQFGKPVTLSCSQTLNHNVMYWYQQKSSQAPKLLFHYYDKDFNNEADTPDNFQSRRPNTSFCFLDIRSPGLGDTAMYLCATSRERASEETQYFGPGTRLLVL.